The sequence of this TCR beta chain was determined in a study of T cell responses to AZD1222 COVID-19 vaccine. The method was immunoSEQ multiplex PCR; TCRdb's version includes in-frame clones alone and lacks a portion of them. The profile covers 150,000 to 200,000 clones, with around 88% appearing a single time and approximately 0.5% taken by the ten largest. The sequence came from an adult in good health. Sequencing was performed on peripheral blood, taken on day 0 of AZD1222 vaccination.

CDR3 nucleotides: TGTGCCAGCAGCTTGGGAGGCGGCTACGAGCAGTACTTC. This gives the protein CASSLGGGYEQYF. This chain uses TRBV5-8 with TRBJ2-7; D not certain. The CDR3 sequence is 13 residues long. CDR1 and CDR2 (germline): SGHTS, YDEGEE. Trimming removed 0 bases from V and 3 bases from J, with 7 bases in between.